The clone carrying this T cell receptor beta chain came up a few times. V was cut by 6 bases and J by 7 bases, with 24 bases left in between. The CDR3 consists of 16 residues. Germline loops: CDR1 MNHNS, CDR2 SASEGT. The data belong to a study of T cells in Graves' hyperthyroidism and ophthalmopathy. Fresh peripheral blood, roughly 10 ml of it, supplied the PBMCs. Amplification of TCR beta CDR3 regions was performed using RNA transcripts as template. TCR CDR3 regions were first amplified by RT-PCR with HTBI primers. One entry per CDR3 protein, called by TCRdb with MiXCR from the multiplex PCR reads. The repertoire holds around 350,000 distinct CDR3 sequences, approximately 19% seen once, with 3% to 4% in the top ten.

V usage is TRBV6-1 and J usage is TRBJ2-5; TRBD2 is a possible D gene (5 bases). The receptor's source is a woman younger than 35 with Graves' hyperthyroidism. The sequencing sample was made of blood. The DNA of the CDR3 is TGTGCCAGCAGCCGGGATCGCGGTGGTGGCAGGCTGACCCAGTACTTC. Amino acid sequence: CASSRDRGGGRLTQYF.